This is a list of T cell receptor beta chains from one sample in a study of cytomegalovirus exposure and HLA in healthy donors. Profiled with immunoSEQ multiplex PCR; TCRdb holds only in-frame clones, not every one. Here the sample spans approximately 150,000 clones, over 75% being singletons. The sequenced sample consisted of PBMCs. These receptors all stem from a man in his thirties or forties in good health and CMV-seropositive. Each CDR3 is given with its conserved first and last residue. Each record gives: V gene, D gene, clone size, J gene, CDR3 DNA, CDR3 protein. The D gene is left open where the match is weak. Expanded clones get a size class; other rows say once, few or many, or leave the size out.

>TRBV28|.|.|TRBJ2-5
TGTGCCAGCAGTCCCATGGTCGGGACCCAGTACTTC
CASSPMVGTQYF
>TRBV27|.|.|TRBJ1-2
TGTGCCAGCAGTTTATTGGGGGGGACTGGCTACACCTTC
CASSLLGGTGYTF
>TRBV4-2|.|.|TRBJ2-1
TGTGCCAGCAGCCAGGAAAGGGACTTCGCCTACAATGAGCAGTTCTTC
CASSQERDFAYNEQFF
>TRBV2|.|.|TRBJ2-5
TGTGCCAGCAGGGACACTTGGTACCAAGAGACCCAGTACTTC
CASRDTWYQETQYF
>TRBV25-1|.|.|TRBJ1-5
TGTGCCAGCAGCCCCCCGCCAGGGCAGCCCCAGCATTTT
CASSPPPGQPQHF
>TRBV7-9|.|.|TRBJ2-2
TGTGCCAGCAGCCAGACAGGTGTGAATTCCGGGGAGCTGTTTTTT
CASSQTGVNSGELFF
>TRBV29-1|.|.|TRBJ1-4
TGCAGCGCCTCAATTGCCACTTTTGAAAAACTGTTTTTT
CSASIATFEKLFF
>TRBV29-1|.|.|TRBJ2-3
TGCAGCGTTGAAAAAGGAGTAACAGATACGCAGTATTTT
CSVEKGVTDTQYF
>TRBV28|TRBD1|.|TRBJ1-5
TGTGCCAGCAGTTCCTGGACAGGGGAGTACAGGGGGAATCAGCCCCAGCATTTT
CASSSWTGEYRGNQPQHF
>TRBV7-7|TRBD1|.|TRBJ2-7
TGTGCCAGCAGCCGGGGACAGGACTACGAGCAGTACTTC
CASSRGQDYEQYF
>TRBV4-3|TRBD1|few|TRBJ1-6
TGCGCCAGCAGCCAAGGAACCGGGACAGCGCATTCACCCCTCCACTTT
CASSQGTGTAHSPLHF
>TRBV14|TRBD2|.|TRBJ2-3
TGTGCCAGCAGCCAGACTGGCGGGAGGGCCTGGGGCACAGATACGCAGTATTTT
CASSQTGGRAWGTDTQYF
>TRBV5-6|.|.|TRBJ2-3
TGTGCCAGCAGCTTGCCTATAGCGAACCCCACAGATACGCAGTATTTT
CASSLPIANPTDTQYF
>TRBV29-1|TRBD1|few|TRBJ2-7
TGCAGCGTTGGGGGGACAGGGAAGGCCGAGCAGTACTTC
CSVGGTGKAEQYF
>TRBV4-2|.|.|TRBJ2-7
TGTGCCAGCAGCCAAGATTCGGCAGGGTGGGACGAGCAGTACTTC
CASSQDSAGWDEQYF
>TRBV21-1|.|.|TRBJ1-5
TGTGCCAGCAGCCGCCGGACAGGGCCCCAGCATTTT
CASSRRTGPQHF
>TRBV21-1|.|.|TRBJ2-3
TGTGCCAGCAGCGCAACGAGGGCCCCTATTTGGGCCACCACAGATACGCAGTATTTT
CASSATRAPIWATTDTQYF
>TRBV7-9|TRBD2|.|TRBJ2-1
TGTGCCAGCAGCCCCATGACGGGAGGCTCCTACAATGAGCAGTTCTTC
CASSPMTGGSYNEQFF
>TRBV6-5|.|once|TRBJ1-2
TGTGCCAGCAGTATTCACCGGGGTAACGGCTACACCTTC
CASSIHRGNGYTF
>TRBV28|.|.|TRBJ2-1
TGTGCCAGCAGTGCCCCGCTCGGGAGTGTTAATGAGCAGTTCTTC
CASSAPLGSVNEQFF
>TRBV6-5|TRBD2|.|TRBJ2-7
TGTGCCAGCAGTAATTCCCGGACTAGCGAGCAGTACTTC
CASSNSRTSEQYF
>TRBV18|TRBD1|.|TRBJ2-7
TGTGCCAGCTCACGGCGGGCAGGGGGCCATTCCTACGAGCAGTACTTC
CASSRRAGGHSYEQYF
>TRBV7-2|.|.|TRBJ1-3
TGTGCCACCGCGAAACAGCCCTCTGGAAACACCATATATTTT
CATAKQPSGNTIYF
>TRBV5-6|TRBD1|once|TRBJ2-7
TGTGCCAGCAGCTTGGGGACAGGGCCGGGGGAGCAGTACTTC
CASSLGTGPGEQYF
>TRBV5-5|.|.|TRBJ2-7
TGTGCCAGCAGCTTGGTTACAAATTACGAGCAGTACTTC
CASSLVTNYEQYF
>TRBV5-4|.|once|TRBJ2-5
TGTGCCAGCAGCAAAAGACTAGTTACGACCCTAGACTTAGAGACCCAGTACTTC
CASSKRLVTTLDLETQYF
>TRBV20-1|.|.|TRBJ2-7
TGCAGTGCCCCTCTAACGGGGGAGCAGTACTTC
CSAPLTGEQYF
>TRBV27|.|.|TRBJ1-2
TGTGCCAGCAGTTTTGGAGGGGAGGGCTATGGCTACACCTTC
CASSFGGEGYGYTF
>TRBV4-1|TRBD2|.|TRBJ2-1
TGCGCCAGCAGCCAAGATGAAGCGGGAACGTATGAGCAGTTCTTC
CASSQDEAGTYEQFF